This T cell receptor beta chain was documented in a study of T cells in Graves' hyperthyroidism and ophthalmopathy (dated by TCRdb to between 2017 and 2020). For the study in its entirety: Peripheral blood samples were taken at the time of initial diagnosis, prior to any treatment. TCR V-J signatures able to tell the groups apart were searched for in a discovery cohort of approximately 95 patients, of whom more than 40 had Graves' ophthalmopathy and 55 to 65 had stable Graves' hyperthyroidism. Whether ophthalmopathy could be predicted prospectively was tested in an independent validation cohort made up of roughly 19 hyperthyroidism patients plus 17 patients who later progressed to ophthalmopathy. In more than 5 Graves' hyperthyroidism patients, the study also compared T-cell repertoires from thyroid tissue with T-cell repertoires from blood. For training and testing, the 100 or so patients in the discovery cohort were randomly divided in a 7:3 ratio. Following sampling, methimazole starting at 30 mg daily was given to hyperthyroidism patients, and high-dose intravenous methylprednisolone was given to ophthalmopathy patients. The paper describes TCR Vbeta CDR3 sequencing of 130 to 150 peripheral blood samples, made up of 43 ophthalmopathy patients, 70 to 75 hyperthyroidism patients and roughly 17 progressor patients.

On this clonotype itself: Which antigen it targets is not known. Base qualities are missing; no much larger clone stands one base away.

Graves' hyperthyroidism was defined as stable when no progression to ophthalmopathy occurred over 18 months of follow-up. The hyperthyroidism patients were between 18 and 65 years old and newly diagnosed, with a disease duration of less than 2 months. Patients with uncontrolled infections, other autoimmune diseases, pregnancy or lactation were excluded. Diagnoses were established on the basis of clinical symptoms, serum thyroxine and TRAb, thyroid ultrasound, and orbital computed tomography. PBMCs were separated from roughly 10 ml of fresh peripheral blood using Ficoll-Paque density gradient centrifugation. Total RNA was extracted with Trizol reagent, and quality was checked on an Agilent 2100 Bioanalyzer. What the research found in general, with its limitations: In validation, the model predicted progression to ophthalmopathy with 55% to 71% sensitivity and roughly 72% specificity, a median of about 6.7 months before onset. In cross-validation, a model built on a 13 V-J signature told ophthalmopathy apart from stable hyperthyroidism with under 90% sensitivity and 81% to 82% specificity, and in testing the same model reached 80%/75%. Most expanded thyroid clonotypes (frequency above 0.001) were also found in blood, which suggests that blood repertoires may mirror thyroid immune responses. No statistical method was used to set the sample size in advance, and investigators knew the group allocation.

From cysteine to phenylalanine, the CDR3 is 15 amino acids long. Just CDR3 DNA is preserved here, 45 bases in frame from base 1. V is trimmed back by 7 bases and J by 0 bases, and the junction contains 3 bases that no gene match accounts for. The germline V gene gives CDR1 as WSHSY and CDR2 as SAAADI. The TCR beta CDR3 regions were amplified from the RNA transcripts. A first-round RT-PCR of the TCR CDR3 used the HTBI primer set with the Qiagen OneStep RT-PCR kit. Libraries were constructed in a second round of multiplex PCR, after which size selection and purification were carried out. Libraries were sequenced paired-end with 100 bp reads on an Illumina HiSeq2000. Processing in the source paper ran as follows. SOAPnuke was used to process the raw data, with reads discarded if the reads contained adapters or uncalled bases, had a mean Phred below 15, or lacked an exact constant-primer or identifier match. High-quality paired reads were merged with COPE v1.2.5, and unique nucleotide sequences were defined as clonotypes. MiTCR v1.1 was used to align clonotypes to the IMGT TRBV, TRBD and TRBJ reference segments. The analysis was restricted to V-J combinations with a frequency above 0.0001, which together covered around 99% of the repertoires. The TCS score was defined as F50 (clonal expansion) divided by E x V (chaos), with BLOSUM62-based TCRdist calculated between CDR3 peptides within each V-J. Welch's t-statistics and random forest reduced around 550 V-J features to roughly 13, which were used in a naive Bayes classifier (R e1071). TCRdb reprocessing: public reads trimmed at Q25 with fastp, clones called with MiXCR, in-frame beta chains kept. Each entry is one CDR3 protein sequence, shown with its most common DNA and genes. Clone size and V and J calls follow TCRdb, not the original study. This sample holds about 620,000 distinct CDR3 sequences; roughly 17% were observed only once. The top ten clonotypes cover 3% to 4% of the sample.

The sample taken for sequencing was blood. This TCR was sampled from a woman aged 25 to 39 with Graves' hyperthyroidism. The chain is assembled from TRBV10-2 and TRBJ2-1; TRBD2 matches 10 bases in the middle. The DNA sequence is TGCGCCAGCACTAGCGGGAGACCCTCCTACAATGAGCAGTTCTTC. Translated, it gives CASTSGRPSYNEQFF.